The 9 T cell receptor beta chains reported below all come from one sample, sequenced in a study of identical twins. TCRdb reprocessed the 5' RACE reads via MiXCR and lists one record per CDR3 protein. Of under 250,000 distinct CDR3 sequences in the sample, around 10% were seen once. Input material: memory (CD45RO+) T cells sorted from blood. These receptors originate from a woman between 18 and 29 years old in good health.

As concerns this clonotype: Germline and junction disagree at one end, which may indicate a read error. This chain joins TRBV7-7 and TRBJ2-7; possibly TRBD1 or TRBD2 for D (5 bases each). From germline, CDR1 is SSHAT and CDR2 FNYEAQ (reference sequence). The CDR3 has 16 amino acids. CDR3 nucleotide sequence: TGTGCTAGCAGCCTTGGACCCAGGGACGGTCGCTACGAGCAGTACTTC. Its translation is CASSLGPRDGRYEQYF.

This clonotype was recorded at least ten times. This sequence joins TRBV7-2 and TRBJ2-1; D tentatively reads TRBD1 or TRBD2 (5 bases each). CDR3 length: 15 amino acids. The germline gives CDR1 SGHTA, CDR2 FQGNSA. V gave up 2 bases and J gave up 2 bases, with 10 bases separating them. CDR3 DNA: TGTGCCAGCAGCTTATCGGTGGGACCCTACAATGAGCAGTTCTTC. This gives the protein CASSLSVGPYNEQFF.

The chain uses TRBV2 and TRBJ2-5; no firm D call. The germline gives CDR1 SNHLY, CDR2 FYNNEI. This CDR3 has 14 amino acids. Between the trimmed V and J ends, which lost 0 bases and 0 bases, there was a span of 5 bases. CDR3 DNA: TGTGCCAGCAGTGAAGCGGAGTACCAAGAGACCCAGTACTTC. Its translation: CASSEAEYQETQYF.

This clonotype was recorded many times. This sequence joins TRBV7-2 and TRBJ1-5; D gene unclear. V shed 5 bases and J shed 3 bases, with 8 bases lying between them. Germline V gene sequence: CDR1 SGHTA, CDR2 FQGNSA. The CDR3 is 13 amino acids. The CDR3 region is CASSLQFNQPQHF. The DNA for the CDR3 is TGTGCCAGCAGCCTACAGTTCAATCAGCCCCAGCATTTT.

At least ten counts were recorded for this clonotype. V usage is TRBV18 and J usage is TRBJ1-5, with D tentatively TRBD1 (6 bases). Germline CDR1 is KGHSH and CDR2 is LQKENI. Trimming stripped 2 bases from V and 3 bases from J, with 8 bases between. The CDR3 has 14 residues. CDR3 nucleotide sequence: TGTGCCAGCTCACCAGGGGGCCCCAATCAGCCCCAGCATTTT. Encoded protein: CASSPGGPNQPQHF.

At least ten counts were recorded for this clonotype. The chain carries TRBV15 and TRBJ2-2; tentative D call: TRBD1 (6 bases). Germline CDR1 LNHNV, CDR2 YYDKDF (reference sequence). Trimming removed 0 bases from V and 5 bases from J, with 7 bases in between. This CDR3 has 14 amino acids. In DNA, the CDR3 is TGTGCCACCAGCAGAGACACAGGGACCGGGGAGCTGTTTTTT. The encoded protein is CATSRDTGTGELFF.

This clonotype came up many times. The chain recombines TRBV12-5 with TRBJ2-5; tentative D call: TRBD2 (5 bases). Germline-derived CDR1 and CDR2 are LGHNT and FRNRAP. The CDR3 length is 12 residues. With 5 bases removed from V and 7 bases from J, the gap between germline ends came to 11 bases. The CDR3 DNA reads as TGTGCTAGTGGTCCTAGCCTGGGGACCCAGTACTTC. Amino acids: CASGPSLGTQYF.

The CDR3 DNA reads TGCAGTGCTAGTAGGGTGTTTGACACTGAAGCTTTCTTT. Translation: CSASRVFDTEAFF. The V call is TRBV20-1, the J call TRBJ1-1; no firm D call. Between the trimmed V and J ends, which lost 3 bases and 3 bases, there was a span of 11 bases. The germline CDR1 and CDR2 sequences are DFQATT and SNEGSKA (reference sequence). This CDR3 is built from 13 residues.

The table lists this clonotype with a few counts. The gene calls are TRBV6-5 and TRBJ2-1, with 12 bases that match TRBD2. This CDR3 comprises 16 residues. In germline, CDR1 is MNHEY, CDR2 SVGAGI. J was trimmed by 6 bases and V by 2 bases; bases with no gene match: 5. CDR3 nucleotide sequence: TGTGCCAGCAGTTACATCGGGACTAGCGGGCTCAATGAGCAGTTCTTC. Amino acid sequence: CASSYIGTSGLNEQFF.